This TCR beta chain comes out of a study of blood T cell repertoires in COVID-19. Study-wide context: The cDNA or gDNA used as material had been derived from T cells, B-cell-depleted T cells, or PBMCs.

Authors' methods: Amplification with reference gene primers provided the estimates of nucleated cell counts. Clones were read by immunoSEQ multiplex PCR, and TCRdb kept only the in-frame ones, dropping some. For V, J and clone size, that table is used; D and trimming come from the DNA. The data contain 400,000 or so clones, nearly 90% of them singletons. Participants, about 18 to 89 years old, spanned fewer than 30 US areas. Participant-reported clinical history was the basis for cohort assignment. J was trimmed by 2 bases and V by 6 bases; bases with no gene match: 9. This CDR3 is built from 18 residues. CDR1 SEHNR and CDR2 FQNEAQ come from the germline V gene (reference sequence).

The specimen was PBMCs or T cells enriched from blood (not recorded which). The chain carries TRBV7-9 and TRBJ2-1, with 14 bases lining up with TRBD2. The clonotype originates from a woman between 40 and 50 years old with acute COVID-19. The CDR3, as DNA: TGTGCCAGCAGTCCTAGGACTAGCGGGAGGATAGCCTACAATGAGCAGTTCTTC. Its protein is CASSPRTSGRIAYNEQFF.